The clone carrying this T cell receptor (beta chain) has more than one count but fewer than ten. These data belong to a study of beta chain features in type 1 diabetes. Turning to the study itself: In all, approximately 100,000,000 sorted cells from all samples were analyzed.

Of the isolated RNA, all was reverse transcribed, and so the sequenced material was expressed TCRB transcripts. Repertoires were generated with immunoSEQ multiplex PCR, while TCRdb's copy carries only in-frame clones and drops some. Among about 900,000 clones, under 20% were seen once, and the ten largest hold 0.02% to 0.03%. Germline V lookup: CDR1 LNHDA, CDR2 SQIVND (reference sequence). V shed 11 bases and J 6 bases; nucleotides not matched to a gene: 12. The CDR3 is made up of 14 amino acids. This rearrangement joins TRBV19 to TRBJ2-3; 9 positions match TRBD2. Sequenced input: naive CD4+ T cells from blood. The sequence was obtained from a woman aged 18-35 years in good health. CDR3 DNA: TGTGCCTCCCGGCTAGCGGGACCCATGGATACGCAGTATTTT. This sequence encodes CASRLAGPMDTQYF.